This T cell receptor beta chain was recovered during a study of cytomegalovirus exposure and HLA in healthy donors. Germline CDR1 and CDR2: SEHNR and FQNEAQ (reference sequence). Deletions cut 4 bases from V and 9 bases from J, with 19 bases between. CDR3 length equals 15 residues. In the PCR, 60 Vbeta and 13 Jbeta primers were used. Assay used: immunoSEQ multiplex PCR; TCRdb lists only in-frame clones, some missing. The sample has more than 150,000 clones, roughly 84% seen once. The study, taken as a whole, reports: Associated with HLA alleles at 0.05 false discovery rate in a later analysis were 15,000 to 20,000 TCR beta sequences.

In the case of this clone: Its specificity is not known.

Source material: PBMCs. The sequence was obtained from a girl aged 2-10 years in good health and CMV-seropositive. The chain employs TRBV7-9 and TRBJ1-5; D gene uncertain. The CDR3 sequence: CASSSTDIERSPQHF. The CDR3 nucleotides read TGTGCCAGCAGCTCCACCGACATCGAGCGGTCGCCCCAGCATTTT.